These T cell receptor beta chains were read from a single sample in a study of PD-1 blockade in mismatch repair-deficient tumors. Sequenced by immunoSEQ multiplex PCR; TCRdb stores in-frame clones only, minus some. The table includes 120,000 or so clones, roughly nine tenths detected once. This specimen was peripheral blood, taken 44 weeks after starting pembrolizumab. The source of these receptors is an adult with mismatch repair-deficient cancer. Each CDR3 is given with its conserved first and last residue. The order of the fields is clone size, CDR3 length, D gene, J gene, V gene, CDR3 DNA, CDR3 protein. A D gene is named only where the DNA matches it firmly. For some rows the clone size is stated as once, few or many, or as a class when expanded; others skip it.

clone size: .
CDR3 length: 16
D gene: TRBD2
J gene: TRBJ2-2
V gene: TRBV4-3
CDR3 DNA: TGCGCCAGCAGCCTCGGGACTAGCGCGAACACCGGGGAGCTGTTTTTT
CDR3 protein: CASSLGTSANTGELFF

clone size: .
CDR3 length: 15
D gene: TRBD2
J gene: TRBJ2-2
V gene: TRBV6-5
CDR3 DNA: TGTGCCAGCAGCCACCTCGCGGGGGGGGGCGGGGAGCTGTTTTTT
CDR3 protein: CASSHLAGGGGELFF

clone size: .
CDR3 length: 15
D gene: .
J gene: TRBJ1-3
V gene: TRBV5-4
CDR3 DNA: TGTGCCAGCAGCTTAGGAGGGAACTCTGGAAACACCATATATTTT
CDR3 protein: CASSLGGNSGNTIYF

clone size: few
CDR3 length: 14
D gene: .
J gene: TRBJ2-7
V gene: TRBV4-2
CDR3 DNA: TGTGCCAGCAGCCAGGGTAGAGGGGGCTACGAGCAGTACTTC
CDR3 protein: CASSQGRGGYEQYF

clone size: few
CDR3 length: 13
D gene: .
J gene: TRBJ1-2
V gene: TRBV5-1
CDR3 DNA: TGCGCCAGCAGCTTAAACAGGGTTGGCGGCTACACCTTC
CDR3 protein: CASSLNRVGGYTF

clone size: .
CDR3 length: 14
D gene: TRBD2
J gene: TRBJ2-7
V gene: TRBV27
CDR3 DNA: TGTGCCAGCAGTCCTCTAGCGGGGGATTACGAGCAGTACTTC
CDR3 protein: CASSPLAGDYEQYF

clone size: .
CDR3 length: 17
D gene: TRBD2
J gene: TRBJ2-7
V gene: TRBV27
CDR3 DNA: TGTGCCAGCAGTTTACAACTAGCGGGAGCTCCCTCCTACGAGCAGTACTTC
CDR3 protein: CASSLQLAGAPSYEQYF

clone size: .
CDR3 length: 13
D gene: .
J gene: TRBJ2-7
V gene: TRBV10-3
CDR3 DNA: TGTGCCATCAGTTACAGGGTTTTCTACGAGCAGTACTTC
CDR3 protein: CAISYRVFYEQYF

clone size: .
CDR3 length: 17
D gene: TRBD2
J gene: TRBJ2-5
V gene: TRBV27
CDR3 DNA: TGTGCCAGCAGTTTGACTCCTCTAGCGGGGCCTGAAGAGACCCAGTACTTC
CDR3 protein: CASSLTPLAGPEETQYF

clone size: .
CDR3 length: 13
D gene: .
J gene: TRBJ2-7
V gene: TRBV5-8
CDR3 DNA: TGTGCCAGCAGCTTTTCGCGATCCTACGAGCAGTACTTC
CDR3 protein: CASSFSRSYEQYF

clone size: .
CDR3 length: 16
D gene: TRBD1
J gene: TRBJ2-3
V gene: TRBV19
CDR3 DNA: TGTGCCAGTAGCCCTGTGGGACAGGGGGCAACAGATACGCAGTATTTT
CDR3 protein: CASSPVGQGATDTQYF

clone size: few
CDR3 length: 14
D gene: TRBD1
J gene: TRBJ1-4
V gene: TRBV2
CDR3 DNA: TGTGCCAGCAGTGGGGACAGGGGTACTGAAAAACTGTTTTTT
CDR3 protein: CASSGDRGTEKLFF

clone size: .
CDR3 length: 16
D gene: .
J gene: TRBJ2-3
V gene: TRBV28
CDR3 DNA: TGTGCCAGCAGTCCTGTAGCGAGAGAGACCACAGATACGCAGTATTTT
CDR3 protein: CASSPVARETTDTQYF

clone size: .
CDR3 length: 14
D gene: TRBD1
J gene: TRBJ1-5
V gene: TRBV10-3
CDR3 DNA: TGTGCCACCGGGACAGCTAATAGCAATCAGCCCCAGCATTTT
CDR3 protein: CATGTANSNQPQHF

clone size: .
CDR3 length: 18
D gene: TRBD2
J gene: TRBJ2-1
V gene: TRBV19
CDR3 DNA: TGTGCCAGTAGTATACCCCAGAGACTAGCTGATAAATACAATGAGCAGTTCTTC
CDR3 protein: CASSIPQRLADKYNEQFF

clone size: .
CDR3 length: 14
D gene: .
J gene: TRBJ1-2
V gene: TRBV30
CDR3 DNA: TGTGCCTGGAGTGTCTGGGATAGCCCTTGGGGCTACACCTTC
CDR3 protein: CAWSVWDSPWGYTF

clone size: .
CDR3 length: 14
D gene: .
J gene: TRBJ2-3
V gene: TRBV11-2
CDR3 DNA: TGTGCCAGCAGCTTAATGGGGAACACAGATACGCAGTATTTT
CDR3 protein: CASSLMGNTDTQYF

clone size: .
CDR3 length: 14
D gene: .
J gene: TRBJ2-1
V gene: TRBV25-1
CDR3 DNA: TGTGCCAGCAGCTACCTCCGGGATGACAATGAGCAGTTCTTC
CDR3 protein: CASSYLRDDNEQFF

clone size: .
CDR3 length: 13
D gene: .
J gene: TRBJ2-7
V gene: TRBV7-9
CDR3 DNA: TGTGCCAGCAGCTTAGGGGGCCCCTACGAGCAGTACTTC
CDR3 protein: CASSLGGPYEQYF

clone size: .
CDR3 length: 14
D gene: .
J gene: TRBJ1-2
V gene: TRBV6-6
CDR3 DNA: TGTGCCAGCAGTTACGGGTTTACGAACTATGGCTACACCTTC
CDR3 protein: CASSYGFTNYGYTF

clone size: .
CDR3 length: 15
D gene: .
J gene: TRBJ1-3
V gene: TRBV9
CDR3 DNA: TGTGCCAGCAGCGTAGATGGCGGCTCTGGAAACACCATATATTTT
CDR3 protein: CASSVDGGSGNTIYF

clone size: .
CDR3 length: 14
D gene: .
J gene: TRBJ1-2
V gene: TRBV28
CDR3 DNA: TGTGCCTCCCGGGTCCGCGGAGGTAACTATGGCTACACCTTC
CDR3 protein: CASRVRGGNYGYTF

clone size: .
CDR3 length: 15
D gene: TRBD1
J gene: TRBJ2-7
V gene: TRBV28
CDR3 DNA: TGTGCCAGCAGTTTGGCCCCCGGGACAGCCTACGAGCAGTACTTC
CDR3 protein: CASSLAPGTAYEQYF

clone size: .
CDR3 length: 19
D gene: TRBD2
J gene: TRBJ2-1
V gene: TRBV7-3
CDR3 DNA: TGTGCCAGCAGCCCCCGACTAGCGGGAGGCGTACTTCGACCCAATGAGCAGTTCTTC
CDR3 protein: CASSPRLAGGVLRPNEQFF

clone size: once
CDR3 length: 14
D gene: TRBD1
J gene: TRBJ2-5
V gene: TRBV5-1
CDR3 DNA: TGCGCCAGCAGCCCGGGACAGGGGCTGGAGACCCAGTACTTC
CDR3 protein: CASSPGQGLETQYF

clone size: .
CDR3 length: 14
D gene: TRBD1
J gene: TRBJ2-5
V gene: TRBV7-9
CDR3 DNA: TGTGCCAGCAGCTTGACGGACAGGGGAGAGACCCAGTACTTC
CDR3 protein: CASSLTDRGETQYF

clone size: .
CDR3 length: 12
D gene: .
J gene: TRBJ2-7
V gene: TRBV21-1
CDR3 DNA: TGTGCCAGAGGACTAGCGTTCCACGAGCAGTACTTC
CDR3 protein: CARGLAFHEQYF

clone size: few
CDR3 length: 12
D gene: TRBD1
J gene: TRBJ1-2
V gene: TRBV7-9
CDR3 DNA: TGTGCCAGCAGCGACGACAGGGGCGGCTACACCTTC
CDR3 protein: CASSDDRGGYTF

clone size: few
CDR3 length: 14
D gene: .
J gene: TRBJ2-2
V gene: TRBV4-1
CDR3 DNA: TGCGCCAGCAGCCAAGTCAGGAACACCGGGGAGCTGTTTTTT
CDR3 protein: CASSQVRNTGELFF

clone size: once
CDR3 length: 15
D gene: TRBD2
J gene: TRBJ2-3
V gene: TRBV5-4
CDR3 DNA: TGTGCCAGCAGCCCCATAGCGGGAGGCACAGATACGCAGTATTTT
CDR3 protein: CASSPIAGGTDTQYF

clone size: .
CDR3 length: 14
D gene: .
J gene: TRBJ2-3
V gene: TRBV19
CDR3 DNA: TGTGCCAGTAGTCGACAAGGGTCCCCAGATACGCAGTATTTT
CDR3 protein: CASSRQGSPDTQYF

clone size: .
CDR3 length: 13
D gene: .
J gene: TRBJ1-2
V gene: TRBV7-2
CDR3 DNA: TGTGCCAGCAGCTTAGGACAGAACTATGGCTACACCTTC
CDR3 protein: CASSLGQNYGYTF

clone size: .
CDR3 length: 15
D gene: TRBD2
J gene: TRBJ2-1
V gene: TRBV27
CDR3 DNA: TGTGCCAGCAGTGAGGGGACTAGCGGGGACAATGAGCAGTTCTTC
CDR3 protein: CASSEGTSGDNEQFF

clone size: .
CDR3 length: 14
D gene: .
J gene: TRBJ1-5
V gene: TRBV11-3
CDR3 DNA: TGTGCCAGCAGCTTTTGCGGGGCTGGCCAGCCCCAGCATTTT
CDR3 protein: CASSFCGAGQPQHF

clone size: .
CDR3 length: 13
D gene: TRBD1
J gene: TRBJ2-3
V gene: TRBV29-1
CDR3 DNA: TGCAGCAGCCGGGACAGGGGGGATCGTACGCAGTATTTT
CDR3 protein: CSSRDRGDRTQYF

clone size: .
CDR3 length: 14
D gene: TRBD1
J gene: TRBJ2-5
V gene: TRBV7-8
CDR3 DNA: TGTGCCAGCGGACGACAGGGGGCTAGGGAGACCCAGTACTTC
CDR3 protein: CASGRQGARETQYF

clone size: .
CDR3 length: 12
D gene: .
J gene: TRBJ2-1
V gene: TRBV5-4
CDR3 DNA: TGTGCCAGCAGCTTCAGGTCAGATGAGCAGTTCTTC
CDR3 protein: CASSFRSDEQFF